The 18 T cell receptor beta chains below all came from one sample that was sequenced in a study of T cell responses to AZD1222 COVID-19 vaccine. Only in-frame clones appear in the TCRdb table, and some are missing; sequencing was by immunoSEQ multiplex PCR. This sample has 140,000 or so clones; 86% occur once, and the top ten carry less than 6%. Material: peripheral blood, obtained 28 days after the second AZD1222 dose. The receptors derive from an adult who received the AZD1222 COVID-19 vaccine.

The chain uses TRBV4-1 and TRBJ2-1; D is ambiguous. Germline CDR1 MGHRA, CDR2 YSYEKL. The V and J ends lost 0 bases and 2 bases respectively, with 8 bases between them. This CDR3 region has 15 residues. The CDR3 protein is CASSQDGGTYNEQFF. CDR3 nucleotide sequence: TGCGCCAGCAGCCAAGATGGTGGGACCTACAATGAGCAGTTCTTC.

The V call is TRBV25-1, the J call TRBJ1-2, with D unclear. The CDR3 totals 12 residues. The V gene's germline CDR1 is MGHDK and CDR2 SYGVNS. V was clipped by 2 bases and J by 2 bases, with 3 bases between them. CDR3 region: CASSEGNYGYTF. DNA of the CDR3: TGTGCCAGCAGTGAAGGCAACTATGGCTACACCTTC.

The rearrangement joins TRBV29-1 to TRBJ1-5; TRBD1 aligns across 8 bases. Trimming at V came to 4 bases and at J to 4 bases, leaving 3 bases not matched to a gene. This CDR3 is 13 amino acids long. Germline-derived CDR1 and CDR2 are SQVTM and ANQGSEA. The CDR3, as DNA: TGCAGCGTTGGGACAGGGATGAATCAGCCCCAGCATTTT. Protein sequence: CSVGTGMNQPQHF.

CDR3 sequence reads: CASSLEAGFYNEQFF. CDR3 coding DNA: TGCGCCAGCAGCTTGGAGGCCGGATTCTACAATGAGCAGTTCTTC. The V and J genes are TRBV5-1 and TRBJ2-1; the D is unclear. Germline assignment: CDR1 SGHRS and CDR2 YFSETQ. V lost 0 bases, J lost 3 bases, and 10 bases lay in between. The CDR3 is 15 amino acids.

This clone came up a few times. This rearrangement joins TRBV5-6 to TRBJ2-7; 7 nucleotides match TRBD1. Trimming at V came to 0 bases and at J to 0 bases, leaving 3 bases not matched to a gene. CDR3 length: 15 residues. Germline lookup yields CDR1 SGHDT and CDR2 YYEEEE. The CDR3 protein is CASSLVRGLSYEQYF. The CDR3 coding sequence is TGTGCCAGCAGCTTGGTAAGGGGGCTCTCCTACGAGCAGTACTTC.

The chain recombines TRBV3-1 (or the pseudogene TRBV3-2) with TRBJ2-7, with unresolved D. Germline V lookup: CDR1 LGHDT, CDR2 YNNKEL (reference sequence). V shed 0 bases and J shed 3 bases, with 9 bases lying between them. The CDR3 sequence is 14 residues long. CDR3: CASSQDPSVYEQYF. The CDR3 DNA reads TGTGCCAGCAGCCAAGATCCTAGTGTCTACGAGCAGTACTTC.

The J gene is TRBJ1-1, the V gene TRBV6-7; a weak D match, TRBD1 (5 bases). TRBV6-7 is annotated as an ORF whose role is uncertain. The germline V and J ends were trimmed by 9 bases and 1 base, with 6 bases remaining between them. The CDR3 consists of 11 residues. CDR3 sequence reads: CARRGNTEAFF. In DNA, the CDR3 is TGTGCCAGGAGGGGGAACACTGAAGCTTTCTTT.

The V and J genes are TRBV4-1 and TRBJ2-1; TRBD2 agrees at 11 bases. The CDR3 contains 18 residues. Germline trimming cut 2 bases from V and 7 bases from J; bases unmatched to any gene: 13. From germline, CDR1 is MGHRA and CDR2 YSYEKL. DNA for the CDR3: TGCGCCAGCAGCCAACATGCTAGCGGGGGGCCGGGTCGGAATGAGCAGTTCTTC. Encoded protein: CASSQHASGGPGRNEQFF.

The J gene is TRBJ2-7, the V gene TRBV4-2, with 9 nucleotides matching TRBD1. V trimming: 0 bases; J trimming: 4 bases; junction bases outside the gene matches: 1. The germline CDR1 and CDR2 sequences are LGHNA and YNFKEQ. The CDR3 sequence is 14 residues long. As DNA, the CDR3 is TGTGCCAGCAGCCAAGAGGACAGGGGTTACGAGCAGTACTTC. Translating gives CASSQEDRGYEQYF.

V and J are TRBV28 and TRBJ1-2; 8 nucleotides match TRBD1. The V gene's germline CDR1 is MDHEN and CDR2 SYDVKM. J gave up 3 bases and V 3 bases, and 9 bases lay outside the gene matches. The CDR3 is made up of 16 amino acids. CDR3 in DNA: TGTGCCAGCAGTTTTACATCCGGGACAGGAGACTATGGCTACACCTTC. Translating it yields CASSFTSGTGDYGYTF.

The chain has TRBV7-9 and TRBJ1-5; D ambiguous. V was trimmed by 1 base and J by 0 bases, leaving 13 bases between them. The V gene's germline CDR1 is SEHNR and CDR2 FQNEAQ (reference sequence). The CDR3 has 17 residues. CDR3 region: CASSLVRGEDSNQPQHF. As DNA, the CDR3 is TGTGCCAGCAGCTTAGTACGGGGAGAGGATAGCAATCAGCCCCAGCATTTT.

The genes are TRBV18 and TRBJ1-2, with unresolved D. The germline V gene has CDR1 KGHSH and CDR2 LQKENI. The CDR3 consists of 13 residues. V was pared by 6 bases and J by 5 bases, with 13 bases between. In nucleotides, the CDR3 is TGTGCCAGCTCTTCCGGGCAAGCGTATGGCTACACCTTC. This gives the protein CASSSGQAYGYTF. Complete variable domain (other parts from reference TRBV18 and TRBJ1-2): NAGVMQNPRHLVRRRGQEARLRCSPMKGHSHVYWYRQLPEEGLKFMVYLQKENIIDESGMPKERFSAEFPKEGPSILRIQQVVRGDSAAYFCASSSGQAYGYTFGSGTRLTVV.

This clone was recorded a few times. J is TRBJ2-5 and V is TRBV27; 10 bases are a match to TRBD2. The CDR3 loop spans 13 amino acids. Unmatched junction bases numbered 8, after V lost 5 bases and J lost 11 bases. Germline-derived CDR1 and CDR2 are MNHEY and SMNVEV (reference sequence). The CDR3 DNA sequence: TGTGCCAGCAGTGTAGCTAGCGGGGGACTTCAGTACTTC. Translation: CASSVASGGLQYF.

V and J are TRBV5-1 and TRBJ2-2; the D is unclear. The V gene's germline CDR1 is SGHRS and CDR2 YFSETQ. The CDR3 has 15 amino acids. Trimming cost V 5 bases and J 7 bases, with 18 bases left between them. The CDR3: CASRAEITAGGELFF. The CDR3, as DNA: TGCGCCAGCAGGGCGGAAATAACAGCAGGCGGGGAGCTGTTTTTT.

The gene calls are TRBV11-2 and TRBJ2-7, with D possibly TRBD2 on 6 matching bases. V was clipped by 4 bases and J by 3 bases, with 13 bases between them. CDR3 length: 14 residues. CDR1 is SGHAT and CDR2 is FQNNGV in the germline V gene. CDR3 region: CASSSTRGVYEQYF. The DNA for the CDR3 is TGTGCCAGCAGCTCAACCCGCGGGGTCTACGAGCAGTACTTC.

The J gene is TRBJ1-1, the V gene TRBV6-5; TRBD1 matches 7 bases. The CDR3 totals 15 residues. Germline assignment: CDR1 MNHEY and CDR2 SVGAGI. The V and J ends lost 7 bases and 0 bases, in that order; junction bases with no gene match: 8. CDR3 protein: CASTQSGTVNTEAFF. The DNA of the CDR3 is TGTGCCAGCACTCAATCCGGGACAGTGAACACTGAAGCTTTCTTT.

The sample holds one count of this clone. The V call is TRBV5-1, the J call TRBJ1-2, with 7 bases lining up with TRBD1. V dropped 3 bases and J dropped 5; count of bases not matched to a gene: 4. This CDR3 comprises 13 residues. Germline V lookup: CDR1 SGHRS, CDR2 YFSETQ. The CDR3 protein is CASSSPGQYGYTF. DNA of the CDR3: TGCGCCAGCAGCTCCCCGGGACAGTATGGCTACACCTTC.

The chain is built from TRBV7-9 and TRBJ2-7, with D perhaps matching TRBD2 (6 bases). The CDR3 consists of 17 residues. V lost 1 base, J lost 2 bases, and 18 bases lay in between. Looked up from germline, CDR1 is SEHNR and CDR2 is FQNEAQ (reference sequence). CDR3 region: CASSLEEGGLVTYEQYF. The CDR3 DNA is TGTGCCAGCAGCTTAGAGGAGGGCGGGCTCGTTACCTACGAGCAGTACTTC.